This T cell receptor beta chain emerged from a study of neurological immune-mediated disorders (dated by TCRdb to about 2019). About the study as a whole: The study compared peripheral blood TCR-beta repertoires of HTLV-I-associated myelopathy (HAM/TSP) patients, multiple sclerosis patients and healthy controls using UMI-based sequencing. Longitudinal samples, technical triplicates and paired sorted CD4+ and CD8+ T-cell subsets, alongside PBMC samples, were included among the roughly 100 TCR-beta libraries. Of the roughly 70 subjects in the cohort, about 15 were HAM/TSP patients, around 35 were multiple sclerosis patients, and 20 were healthy controls.

cDNA synthesis used template-switch 5'RACE with a primer carrying a 10-nucleotide random unique molecular identifier tagging each TCR transcript. Every sequencing run covered 15-18 subjects and yielded more than 200 million TCR-beta sequences. The RNeasy kit was used to extract total RNA. The KAPA Real-time Library Amplification kit was used to amplify TCR-beta VDJ regions with primers for the TCR constant region and the 5'RACE anchor. Sample indexes and Illumina adaptors were added in a first PCR, after which library yield was increased in a second PCR. After Ampure bead purification, the roughly 650 bp TCR product was size-selected on a 2% E-gel SizeSelection system. Library quality was checked on a Bioanalyzer, concentration was measured with Qubit, and libraries were quantified with the Kapa Library Quantification kit before pooling. Libraries were sequenced paired-end 2 x 150 bp on an Illumina HiSeq 2500. To increase sequence diversity, roughly 24-32% phiX was spiked into each library pool. Under the source paper's analysis protocol: Quality-filtered reads were processed with the UMI-based MiGEC pipeline, and over 80% of raw TCR sequences were removed by the MiGEC pipeline during error correction. VDJ genes were aligned to IMGT germline references, and clonotypes were defined by unique CDR3 amino acid sequence plus V-J genes. VDJtools evaluated clonal expansion, Shannon diversity and CDR3 relatedness (CalcPairwiseDistances, ClusterSamples); CLCbio workbench built phylogenetic trees. Clones with at least 8 unique UMIs were defined as expanded, with this threshold being based on coefficient-of-variation modelling across technical triplicates. TCRdb ran its own pipeline on the public reads, namely fastp trimming at Q25 and MiXCR clone calling, and kept in-frame beta chains. Entries that share a CDR3 protein sequence are merged under the most common genes and DNA. TCRdb, not the authors, supplied the V and J calls. The table for this sample lists about 24,000 distinct CDR3 sequences; roughly 13% of them were counted only once. Of the sample, about a sixth is held by the ten largest clones.

What the study reported, not specific to this receptor: Expanded clones from different subjects shared no identical CDR3 amino acid sequences, which suggests that TCR-beta repertoires were private in all groups. TCR clonal expansion was highest in HAM/TSP patients and lowest in MS patients, with MS patients falling below even healthy controls.

Trimming accounts for 10 bases at V and 5 bases at J, while the number of junction bases matched to no gene is 7. The CDR3 measures 13 amino acids from cysteine to phenylalanine. The DNA shown is the 39-base CDR3, in frame from base 1. Sequences ENHRY (CDR1) and SYGVKD (CDR2) are obtained from the germline V gene. For unsorted PBMC libraries, 2 million PBMCs were used after storage in RNAlater at -80 degrees C until RNA extraction. Peripheral blood underwent Ficoll-Hypaque density gradient centrifugation to isolate PBMCs, which were then cryopreserved in liquid nitrogen. This clonotype has a count of ten or more. Its antigen remains unidentified. No per-base quality is available; no much larger clone lies one base away.

The sequence came from a woman aged 40 to 55 with HTLV-1-associated myelopathy (HAM/TSP). The receptor chain draws on TRBV10-3 and TRBJ2-1; 8 nucleotides in the junction match TRBD2. Sequencing input: PBMCs. The CDR3 here reads CASGLAPHNEQFF. The sequence in DNA is TGTGCCAGCGGACTAGCACCCCACAATGAGCAGTTCTTC.